This T cell receptor beta chain was obtained from a study of CD8 T cells in Susac syndrome. RNA, at about 0.45 to 1 ug, was reverse transcribed with random hexamers. The authors amplified TCR beta CDR3 across 54 Vbeta and 13 Jbeta using immunoSEQ multiplex PCR. A single record per CDR3 protein comes from TCRdb applying MiXCR to the immunoSEQ multiplex PCR reads. The profile covers just over 300,000 distinct CDR3 sequences, with around 90% appearing a single time and approximately 0.065% taken by the ten largest. Sequencing of TCR beta was performed on blood CD8+ and CD4+ T cells. Trimming cost V 6 bases and J 0 bases, with 17 bases left between them. The CDR3 sequence is 16 residues long. The germline CDR1 and CDR2 sequences are MGHRA and YSYEKL.

The material sequenced was CD4+ T cells from PBMCs. The receptor comes from a human donor with multiple sclerosis. The gene calls are TRBV4-1 and TRBJ1-2; maybe TRBD1 (5 bases). The CDR3 DNA follows: TGCGCCAGCAGACTTAACGGGGCGGTGTCTAACTATGGCTACACCTTC. Encoded protein: CASRLNGAVSNYGYTF.